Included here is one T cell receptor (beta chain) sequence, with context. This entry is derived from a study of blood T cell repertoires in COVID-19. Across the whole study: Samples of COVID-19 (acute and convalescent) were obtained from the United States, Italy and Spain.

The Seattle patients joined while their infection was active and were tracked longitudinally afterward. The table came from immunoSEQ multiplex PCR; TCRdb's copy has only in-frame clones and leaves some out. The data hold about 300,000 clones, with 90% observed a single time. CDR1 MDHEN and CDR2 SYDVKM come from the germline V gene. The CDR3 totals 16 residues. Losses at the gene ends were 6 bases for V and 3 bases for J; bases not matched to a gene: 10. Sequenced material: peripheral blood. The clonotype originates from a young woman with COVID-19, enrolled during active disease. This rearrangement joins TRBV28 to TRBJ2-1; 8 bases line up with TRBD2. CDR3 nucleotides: TGTGCCAGCAGCCGTCCCGGGCTAGCGGGCTACAATGAGCAGTTCTTC. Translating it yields CASSRPGLAGYNEQFF.